Listed here are 17 T cell receptor beta chains from one sample, sequenced in a study of cytomegalovirus exposure and HLA in healthy donors. 60 Vbeta and 13 Jbeta primers were used in PCR. Clones were read by immunoSEQ multiplex PCR, and TCRdb kept only the in-frame ones, dropping some. The sample records over 75,000 clones, under 75% being singletons. Material for sequencing was PBMCs. Every receptor here comes from a human donor in good health.

This rearrangement joins TRBV15 to TRBJ1-2, with TRBD1 matching 9 bases. The CDR3 extends over 15 amino acids. V shed 3 bases, J shed 4 bases, and the junction held 6 bases outside the gene matches. CDR1 and CDR2 (germline): LNHNV, YYDKDF (reference sequence). The CDR3 region has the DNA TGTGCCACCAGCAGCGACAGGGGGACTGTCTATGGCTACACCTTC. Its translation is CATSSDRGTVYGYTF.

Regarding this clone: Germline is not matched at one junction end, which may reflect a read error. V gene TRBV15 combines with J gene TRBJ1-4; D ambiguous. The germline V gene encodes CDR1 LNHNV and CDR2 YYDKDF (reference sequence). The CDR3 length is 12 residues. In DNA, the CDR3 is TGTGCCACCAGCCTATCTAAAGAAAAACTGTTTTTT. This gives the protein CATSLSKEKLFF.

The gene calls are TRBV29-1 and TRBJ2-7; TRBD1 is a possible D gene (5 bases). CDR1 and CDR2 from the germline V gene are SQVTM and ANQGSEA. Trimming removed 4 bases at V and 2 bases at J, with 12 bases between. CDR3 size: 13 residues. The CDR3 loop is CSVGFSGPYEQYF. The CDR3 DNA sequence: TGCAGCGTTGGGTTTTCAGGGCCCTACGAGCAGTACTTC.

CDR3 residues: CAWSPTTQETQYF. The CDR3 DNA sequence: TGTGCCTGGAGTCCTACGACTCAAGAGACCCAGTACTTC. V usage is TRBV30 and J usage is TRBJ2-5; D is ambiguous. Trimming removed 2 bases at V and 2 bases at J, with 9 bases between. The germline CDR1 and CDR2 sequences are GTSNPN and SVGIG (reference sequence). The CDR3 contains 13 residues. Filled out from reference TRBV30 and TRBJ2-5, the complete variable domain reads SQTIHQWPATLVQPVGSPLSLECTVEGTSNPNLYWYRQAAGRGLQLLFYSVGIGQISSEVPQNLSASRPQDRQFILSSKKLLLSDSGFYLCAWSPTTQETQYFGPGTRLLVL.

CDR3 DNA: TGTGCCAGCAGTTACACAGGTAGATCTGGAAACACCATATATTTT. Its translation is CASSYTGRSGNTIYF. The V call is TRBV6-6, the J call TRBJ1-3, with D maybe TRBD1 (5 bases). CDR1 is MNHNY, CDR2 SVGAGI, per germline (reference sequence). Trimming pared 2 bases from V and 1 base from J, leaving 9 bases between. CDR3 length: 15 amino acids.

The chain couples TRBV29-1 to TRBJ2-7; 10 nucleotides line up with TRBD1. The CDR3 sequence is 16 residues long. Trimming removed 6 bases from V and 4 bases from J; junction bases left unmatched: 15. CDR1 is SQVTM and CDR2 is ANQGSEA in the germline V gene. Here the CDR3 reads CSVGDRGRVGWYEQYF. The CDR3 nucleotides are TGCAGCGTGGGTGACAGGGGGCGAGTAGGGTGGTACGAGCAGTACTTC.

The chain uses TRBV7-9 and TRBJ1-2, with TRBD1 as a possible D gene (6 bases). Trimming took off 1 base at V and 1 base at J, with 10 bases between the two ends. Germline values: CDR1 SEHNR, CDR2 FQNEAQ (reference sequence). The CDR3 has 15 residues. CDR3 in amino acids: CASSLVQGFNYGYTF. The CDR3 region has the DNA TGTGCCAGCAGCTTAGTTCAGGGGTTTAACTATGGCTACACCTTC.

This sequence joins TRBV14 and TRBJ2-1; D is unresolved. There are 13 residues in the CDR3. Germline CDR1 SGHDN, CDR2 FVKESK. V lost 0 bases and J lost 5, with 5 bases in between. CDR3 protein: CASSQDSNNEQFF. In DNA, the CDR3 is TGTGCCAGCAGCCAAGATAGTAACAATGAGCAGTTCTTC.

In its sample, this clone was seen a few times. This chain links TRBV19 with TRBJ2-7; possible D gene TRBD2, 6 bases. Germline loops: CDR1 LNHDA, CDR2 SQIVND (reference sequence). The V and J ends lost 3 bases and 1 base respectively, with 13 bases between them. This CDR3 is 15 amino acids long. The CDR3 nucleotides are TGTGCCAGTAGTATTTCTAGCGCAGGATCCTACGAGCAGTACTTC. Translating it yields CASSISSAGSYEQYF.

The chain couples TRBV30 to TRBJ2-1; D not resolved. The germline CDR1 and CDR2 sequences are GTSNPN and SVGIG (reference sequence). There are 11 residues in the CDR3. The germline V and J ends were trimmed by 1 base and 4 bases, with 2 bases remaining between them. CDR3 loop: CAWSAYNEQFF. The CDR3 nucleotides read TGTGCCTGGAGTGCTTACAATGAGCAGTTCTTC.

The V and J genes are TRBV5-6 and TRBJ1-2; D perhaps matches TRBD1 (6 bases). Trimming removed 3 bases at V and 4 bases at J, with 10 bases between. This CDR3 region has 13 residues. From germline, CDR1 is SGHDT and CDR2 YYEEEE. The CDR3 is CASSSQGPYGYTF. CDR3 DNA sequence: TGTGCCAGCAGCTCCCAGGGGCCCTATGGCTACACCTTC.

In its sample, this clone was seen a few times. The rearrangement joins TRBV11-3 to TRBJ2-7; TRBD1 matches 8 bases. With V trimmed by 6 bases and J by 2 bases, 3 bases remained unmatched. CDR1 is SGHNT, CDR2 YENEEA, per germline. The CDR3 is 13 residues long. DNA for the CDR3: TGTGCCAGCAGAGGACAGGGAACCTACGAGCAGTACTTC. This sequence encodes CASRGQGTYEQYF.

The rearrangement joins TRBV10-3 to TRBJ1-1; 7 bases are a match to TRBD1. Germline values: CDR1 ENHRY, CDR2 SYGVKD. The CDR3 is made up of 13 amino acids. The junction had 4 bases not matched to a gene; V was cut back by 8 bases and J by 1 base. The DNA of the CDR3 is TGTGCCATCGCCGGGACAGAGAACACTGAAGCTTTCTTT. This gives the protein CAIAGTENTEAFF.

This chain links TRBV5-1 with TRBJ2-1; 11 nucleotides agree with TRBD1. Trimming at V came to 4 bases and at J to 8 bases, leaving 5 bases not matched to a gene. CDR3 length equals 14 residues. Germline V gene lookup returns CDR1 SGHRS and CDR2 YFSETQ. The DNA of the CDR3 is TGCGCCAGCAGCCGGACAGGGGGCGCGGATGAGCAGTTCTTC. Protein product: CASSRTGGADEQFF.

This clone was picked up one time. The J gene is TRBJ2-2, the V gene TRBV10-3, with D uncertain. Deletions cut 0 bases from V and 2 bases from J, with 7 bases between. Germline V lookup: CDR1 ENHRY, CDR2 SYGVKD. CDR3 length: 15 amino acids. CDR3 nucleotide sequence: TGTGCCATCAGTGAGTCTCGCGGAAACACCGGGGAGCTGTTTTTT. Amino acids: CAISESRGNTGELFF.

The chain joins TRBV29-1 to TRBJ2-3, with unresolved D. Trimming took 4 bases from V and 3 from J, leaving 5 bases between them. Germline-derived CDR1 and CDR2 are SQVTM and ANQGSEA. The CDR3 contains 11 residues. CDR3 sequence (DNA): TGCAGCGTTGGGAGAACAGATACGCAGTATTTT. This encodes CSVGRTDTQYF.

The V call is TRBV6-4, the J call TRBJ2-3, with a tentative D call TRBD2 (6 bases). Looked up from germline, CDR1 is MRHNA and CDR2 is SNTAGT. CDR3 length equals 14 residues. Trimming left V 3 bases short and J 4 bases short, with 11 bases between. CDR3 sequence reads: CASSEHWGADTQYF. CDR3 nucleotide sequence: TGTGCCAGCAGTGAACACTGGGGGGCAGATACGCAGTATTTT.